These 27 T cell receptor beta chains came from one sample sequenced in a study of blood T cell repertoires in COVID-19. The repertoire was sequenced with immunoSEQ multiplex PCR; TCRdb's copy has only in-frame clones and lacks some. The repertoire has 190,000 or so clones, 86% of them found once; the top ten carry 0.6% to 0.9%. The sample was peripheral blood. The receptors originated from a woman aged 65 to 85 with acute or convalescent COVID-19.

In the case of this clone: This sample also contains other DNA sequences that code for the same CDR3. J is TRBJ2-3 and V is TRBV4-3, with D tentatively TRBD2 (5 bases). The germline CDR1 and CDR2 sequences are LGHNA and YSLEER. V lost 1 base and J lost 4, with 6 bases in between. The CDR3 is made up of 13 amino acids. The CDR3 protein is CASSQAGADTQYF. CDR3 sequence (DNA): TGCGCCAGCAGCCAAGCCGGGGCAGATACGCAGTATTTT.

The rearrangement joins TRBV11-3 to TRBJ1-2; the D gene is possibly TRBD1 (5 bases). The CDR3 spans 14 residues. The V and J ends lost 5 bases and 6 bases respectively, with 16 bases between them. Germline V lookup: CDR1 SGHNT, CDR2 YENEEA. The CDR3 DNA reads as TGTGCCAGCAGCGGGGCAGGGCCGTCCCATGGCTACACCTTC. This sequence encodes CASSGAGPSHGYTF.

A note on this clone: Compared with germline, one end of the junction differs, possibly owing to a read error. J is TRBJ1-2 and V is TRBV20-1; possible D gene TRBD1, 6 bases. The CDR3 consists of 10 residues. From germline, CDR1 is DFQATT and CDR2 SNEGSKA (reference sequence). The CDR3 loop is CSAARTRGFF. CDR3 sequence (DNA): TGCAGTGCTGCCAGGACCAGGGGCTTCTTC.

In its sample, this clone was seen once. V is TRBV4-1 and J is TRBJ2-5, with D possibly matching TRBD1 (6 bases). CDR1 is MGHRA, CDR2 YSYEKL, per germline. The CDR3 totals 15 residues. V was pared by 1 base and J by 5 bases, with 14 bases between. The DNA of the CDR3 is TGCGCCAGCAGCCAAGCCCCCCACAGGGCGGAGACCCAGTACTTC. This sequence encodes CASSQAPHRAETQYF.

The chain links TRBV5-1 to TRBJ1-1; D unresolved. Per the germline V gene, CDR1 is SGHRS and CDR2 is YFSETQ. The V and J ends lost 4 bases and 4 bases respectively, with 14 bases between them. The length of the CDR3 is 14 residues. Written as DNA, the CDR3 is TGCGCCAGCAGCCCACCGTTGCCCGGCACTGAAGCTTTCTTT. Translating gives CASSPPLPGTEAFF.

The CDR3 spells CASSSGGQAGYRTQYF. In DNA form, the CDR3 reads TGTGCCAGCAGCTCGGGCGGACAGGCGGGCTACCGAACCCAGTACTTC. The chain uses TRBV11-3 and TRBJ2-5; TRBD1 matches at 7 bases. V dropped 4 bases and J dropped 8; count of bases not matched to a gene: 16. The CDR3 loop spans 16 amino acids. CDR1 SGHNT and CDR2 YENEEA come from the germline V gene.

The rearrangement joins TRBV27 to TRBJ1-5; 9 nucleotides match TRBD1. Germline CDR1 MNHEY, CDR2 SMNVEV (reference sequence). This CDR3 is 19 amino acids long. The ends lost 5 bases at V and 1 base at J; junction bases unmatched: 15. CDR3 bases: TGTGCCAGCAGTCCCCAACAGGGGGCTTTTGTAATCAGCAATCAGCCCCAGCATTTT. Protein sequence: CASSPQQGAFVISNQPQHF.

The V call is TRBV7-2, the J call TRBJ1-2, with 10 bases aligning to TRBD1. V dropped 5 bases and J dropped 7; count of bases not matched to a gene: 13. The germline gives CDR1 SGHTA, CDR2 FQGNSA. This CDR3 region has 16 residues. Written as DNA, the CDR3 is TGTGCCAGCAGCACGCGGCGGACAGGGGGATTCATTGGCTACACCTTC. Its protein is CASSTRRTGGFIGYTF.

The V gene is TRBV28, the J gene TRBJ2-3; the D is unclear. From germline, CDR1 is MDHEN and CDR2 SYDVKM. V lost 6 bases, J lost 0 bases, and 4 bases lay in between. The CDR3 extends over 12 amino acids. The CDR3 is CASSPSTDTQYF. As DNA, the CDR3 is TGTGCCAGCAGCCCTAGCACAGATACGCAGTATTTT.

This clone was counted a single time. The J gene is TRBJ2-5, the V gene TRBV6-1, with D perhaps TRBD2 (5 bases). The V gene lost 0 bases and the J gene lost 7 bases, with 9 bases spanning the gap. This CDR3 spans 13 amino acids. Germline CDR1 reads MNHNS; CDR2 reads SASEGT. CDR3: CASSEARSGTQYF. CDR3 coding DNA: TGTGCCAGCAGTGAAGCGAGGAGCGGGACCCAGTACTTC.

This clone was detected only a few times. For the CDR3, the DNA is TGTGCCAGCAGCCCTTATAGCGGGAGCGTTAAGCAGTTCTTC. The encoded protein is CASSPYSGSVKQFF. The rearrangement links TRBV9 to TRBJ2-1; 9 positions agree with TRBD2. The CDR3 contains 14 residues. Germline CDR1 reads SGDLS; CDR2 reads YYNGEE. V shed 4 bases and J 11 bases; nucleotides not matched to a gene: 10.

The genes are TRBV1 and TRBJ2-1; the DNA was not compared with TRBD1, the D call given in the table. TRBV1 is labeled a pseudogene. The CDR3 is 18 amino acids. The CDR3 sequence: CTSSQKGAAYRGYNEQFF. Here the CDR3 DNA reads TGCACCAGCAGCCAAAAGGGGGCCGCGTACAGGGGTTACAATGAGCAGTTCTTC.

The chain links TRBV5-8 to TRBJ2-7; 11 nucleotides agree with TRBD1. Germline CDR1 SGHTS, CDR2 YDEGEE. This CDR3 region has 14 residues. J was trimmed by 2 bases and V by 5 bases; bases with no gene match: 3. CDR3 nucleotide sequence: TGTGCCAGCAGACGGACAGGGGGCACCTACGAGCAGTACTTC. It codes for CASRRTGGTYEQYF.

The count of this clone is one. The chain couples TRBV6-5 to TRBJ2-7; 9 positions match TRBD1. The CDR3 covers 15 residues. CDR1 is MNHEY and CDR2 is SVGAGI in the germline V gene. V lost 0 bases, J lost 2 bases, and 2 bases stayed unmatched. The CDR3 here is CASSYSGTGPYEQYF. The CDR3 DNA sequence: TGTGCCAGCAGTTACTCCGGGACAGGGCCCTACGAGCAGTACTTC.

The V call is TRBV6-2 or TRBV6-3, the J call TRBJ2-7; tentatively, D is TRBD2 (6 bases). V was trimmed by 6 bases and J by 0 bases, leaving 18 bases between them. The V gene's germline CDR1 is MNHEY and CDR2 SVGEGT. The length of the CDR3 is 16 residues. Written as DNA, the CDR3 is TGTGCCAGCAGCGTCATGAGGGGAGGCCCCTCCTACGAGCAGTACTTC. This codes for CASSVMRGGPSYEQYF.

In this sample, this clone turned up a few times. The chain couples TRBV5-4 to TRBJ1-6, with D maybe TRBD1 (6 bases). The germline gives CDR1 SGHNT, CDR2 YYREEE (reference sequence). With 4 bases removed from V and 9 bases from J, the gap between germline ends came to 17 bases. The CDR3 totals 15 residues. The CDR3 nucleotides are TGTGCCAGCAGCGCTGGCGAGGGGGATAGTTCACCCCTCCACTTT. Its protein is CASSAGEGDSSPLHF.

J is TRBJ2-3 and V is TRBV3-1 (or the pseudogene TRBV3-2); a possible D gene is TRBD1 (5 bases). CDR1 is LGHDT, CDR2 YNNKEL, per germline (reference sequence). CDR3 length equals 16 residues. V was shortened by 0 bases and J by 0 bases, with 10 bases between the two germline ends. The CDR3 loop is CASSQDGAASTDTQYF. The CDR3 DNA sequence: TGTGCCAGCAGCCAAGATGGGGCGGCCAGCACAGATACGCAGTATTTT.

The J gene is TRBJ2-5, the V gene TRBV15; a possible D gene is TRBD1 (5 bases). The CDR3 has 15 amino acids. The germline gives CDR1 LNHNV, CDR2 YYDKDF (reference sequence). V shed 1 base and J shed 2 bases, with 11 bases lying between them. CDR3 DNA sequence: TGTGCCACCAGCAGAGCAGGGCGACAGCAAGAGACCCAGTACTTC. It is translated as CATSRAGRQQETQYF.

The chain recombines TRBV5-1 with TRBJ1-2; D unclear. The CDR3 covers 13 residues. The V end was cut by 1 base, the J end by 8 bases, with 12 bases between. CDR1 and CDR2 from the germline V gene are SGHRS and YFSETQ. CDR3 nucleotide sequence: TGCGCCAGCAGCTTGATTTTGAGTTTGGGCTACACCTTC. It yields the protein CASSLILSLGYTF.

The J gene is TRBJ2-1, the V gene TRBV24-1; 11 nucleotides match TRBD1. The CDR3 is 16 amino acids. Germline CDR1 is KGHDR and CDR2 is SFDVKD. The V segment lost 2 bases and the J segment 6 bases; nucleotides outside the gene matches: 5. The CDR3 spells CATSDSGTGGLNEQFF. CDR3 nucleotide sequence: TGTGCCACCAGTGATTCCGGGACAGGGGGTCTCAATGAGCAGTTCTTC.

CDR3 amino acids: CASSRQGFYGYTF. DNA of the CDR3: TGTGCCAGCAGCCGACAGGGCTTCTATGGCTACACCTTC. The chain employs TRBV5-4 and TRBJ1-2; TRBD1 aligns across 7 bases. The V segment lost 4 bases and the J segment 4 bases; nucleotides outside the gene matches: 4. Germline loops: CDR1 SGHNT, CDR2 YYREEE (reference sequence). CDR3 length: 13 amino acids.

V is TRBV11-2 and J is TRBJ1-1, with D unclear. Looked up from germline, CDR1 is SGHAT and CDR2 is FQNNGV. The V end was cut by 5 bases, the J end by 2 bases, with 12 bases between. The CDR3 spans 14 residues. The DNA for the CDR3 is TGTGCCAGCAGCCCGTTCGGAGGCAACACTGAAGCTTTCTTT. It codes for CASSPFGGNTEAFF.

Worth noting for this clone: A read error may produce the germline difference seen at one junction end. V usage is TRBV7-2 and J usage is TRBJ1-2; TRBD1 aligns across 7 bases. The length of the CDR3 is 13 residues. Germline loops: CDR1 SGHTA, CDR2 FQGNSA. The CDR3 DNA follows: TGTGCCAGCAGCTTAGTGCTCGACAGGGTAGACCATTTC. The encoded protein is CASSLVLDRVDHF.

The rearrangement links TRBV12-3 or TRBV12-4 to TRBJ1-2, with 8 bases that match TRBD1. The trim removed 8 bases at V and 8 bases at J, leaving 4 bases unmatched. The CDR3 is 11 amino acids. The CDR3 protein is CASWTGHGYTF. CDR3 nucleotide sequence: TGTGCCAGCTGGACAGGGCACGGCTACACCTTC.

This chain uses TRBV9 with TRBJ2-1, with 9 bases fitting TRBD2. Germline CDR1 reads SGDLS; CDR2 reads YYNGEE. V lost 4 bases, J lost 4 bases, and 6 bases stayed unmatched. The CDR3 has 15 amino acids. CDR3: CASSPHSGSYNEQFF. CDR3 nucleotides: TGTGCCAGCAGCCCCCATAGCGGGAGTTACAATGAGCAGTTCTTC.

This chain joins TRBV19 and TRBJ1-1, with 9 bases aligning to TRBD1. Germline CDR1 is LNHDA and CDR2 is SQIVND (reference sequence). This CDR3 has 15 residues. Trimming removed 5 bases from V and 5 bases from J; junction bases left unmatched: 9. CDR3 bases: TGTGCCAGTAGTCACTGGCGGACAGGGGCGACTGAAGCTTTCTTT. Its translation is CASSHWRTGATEAFF. The variable domain in full, with the rest retrieved from reference TRBV19 and TRBJ1-1, is DGGITQSPKYLFRKEGQNVTLSCEQNLNHDAMYWYRQDPGQGLRLIYYSQIVNDFQKGDIAEGYSVSREKKESFPLTVTSAQKNPTAFYLCASSHWRTGATEAFFGQGTRLTVV.

The CDR3, as DNA: TGTGCCAGCAGGCACAGGTACTCCTACGAGCAGTACTTC. It translates to CASRHRYSYEQYF. The chain couples TRBV7-9 to TRBJ2-7, with D possibly TRBD1 on 5 matching bases. Trimming pared 6 bases from V and 0 bases from J, leaving 9 bases between. The germline gives CDR1 SEHNR, CDR2 FQNEAQ (reference sequence). The CDR3 contains 13 residues.